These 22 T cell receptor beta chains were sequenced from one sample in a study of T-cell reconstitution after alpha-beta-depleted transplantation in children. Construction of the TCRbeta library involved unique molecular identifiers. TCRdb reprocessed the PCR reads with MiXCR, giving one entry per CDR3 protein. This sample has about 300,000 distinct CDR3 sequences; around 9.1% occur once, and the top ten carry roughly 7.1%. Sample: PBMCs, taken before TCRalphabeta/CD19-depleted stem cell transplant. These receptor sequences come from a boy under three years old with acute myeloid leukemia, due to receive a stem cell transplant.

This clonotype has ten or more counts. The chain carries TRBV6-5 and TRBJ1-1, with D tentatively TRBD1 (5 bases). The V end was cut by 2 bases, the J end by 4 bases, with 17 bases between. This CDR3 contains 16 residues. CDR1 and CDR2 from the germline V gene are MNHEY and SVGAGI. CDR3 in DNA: TGTGCCAGCAGTTACGACCAGGGTGGGATTGGCACTGAAGCTTTCTTT. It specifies CASSYDQGGIGTEAFF.

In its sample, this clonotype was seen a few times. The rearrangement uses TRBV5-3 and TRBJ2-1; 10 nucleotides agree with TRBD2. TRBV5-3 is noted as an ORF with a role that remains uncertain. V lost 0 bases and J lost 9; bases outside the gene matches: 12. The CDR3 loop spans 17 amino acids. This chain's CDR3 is CARSLVLGLAGEFEQFF. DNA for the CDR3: TGTGCCAGAAGCTTGGTCCTTGGGCTAGCGGGAGAATTTGAGCAGTTCTTC.

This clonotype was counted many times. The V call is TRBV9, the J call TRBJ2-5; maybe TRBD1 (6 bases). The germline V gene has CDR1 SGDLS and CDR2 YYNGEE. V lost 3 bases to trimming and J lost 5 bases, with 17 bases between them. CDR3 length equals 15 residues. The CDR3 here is CASSAPSGVGETQYF. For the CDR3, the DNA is TGTGCCAGCAGCGCGCCATCAGGGGTCGGGGAGACCCAGTACTTC. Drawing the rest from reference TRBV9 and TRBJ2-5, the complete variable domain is DSGVTQTPKHLITATGQRVTLRCSPRSGDLSVYWYQQSLDQGLQFLIQYYNGEERAKGNILERFSAQQFPDLHSELNLSSLELGDSALYFCASSAPSGVGETQYFGPGTRLLVL.

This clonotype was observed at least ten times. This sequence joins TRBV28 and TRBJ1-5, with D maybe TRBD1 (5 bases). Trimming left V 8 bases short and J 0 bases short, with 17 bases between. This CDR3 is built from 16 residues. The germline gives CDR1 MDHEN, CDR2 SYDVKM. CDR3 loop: CASGDPGRNSNQPQHF. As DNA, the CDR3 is TGTGCCAGCGGCGATCCGGGACGGAATAGCAATCAGCCCCAGCATTTT.

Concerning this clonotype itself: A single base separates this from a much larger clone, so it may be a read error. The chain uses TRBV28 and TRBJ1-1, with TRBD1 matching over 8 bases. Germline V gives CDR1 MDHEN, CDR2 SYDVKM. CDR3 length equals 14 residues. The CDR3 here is CASSWDRRNTDAFF. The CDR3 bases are TGTGCCAGCAGCTGGGACAGGAGGAACACTGACGCTTTCTTT. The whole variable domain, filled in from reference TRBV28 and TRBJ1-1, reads DVKVTQSSRYLVKRTGEKVFLECVQDMDHENMFWYRQDPGLGLRLIYFSYDVKMKEKGDIPEGYSVSREKKERFSLILESASTNQTSMYLCASSWDRRNTDAFFGQGTRLTVV.

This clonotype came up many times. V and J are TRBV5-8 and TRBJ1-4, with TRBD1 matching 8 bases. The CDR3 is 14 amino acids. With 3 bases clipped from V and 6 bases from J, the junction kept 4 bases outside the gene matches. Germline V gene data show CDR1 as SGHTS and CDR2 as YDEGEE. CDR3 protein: CASSWVQGDEKLFF. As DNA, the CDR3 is TGTGCCAGCAGCTGGGTACAGGGGGATGAAAAACTGTTTTTT.

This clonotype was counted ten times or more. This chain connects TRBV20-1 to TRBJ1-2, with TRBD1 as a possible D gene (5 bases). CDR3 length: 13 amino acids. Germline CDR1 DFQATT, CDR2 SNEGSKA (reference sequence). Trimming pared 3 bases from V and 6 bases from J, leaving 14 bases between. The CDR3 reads CSARREGSNGYTF. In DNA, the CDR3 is TGCAGTGCTAGGAGGGAGGGGTCGAATGGCTACACCTTC.

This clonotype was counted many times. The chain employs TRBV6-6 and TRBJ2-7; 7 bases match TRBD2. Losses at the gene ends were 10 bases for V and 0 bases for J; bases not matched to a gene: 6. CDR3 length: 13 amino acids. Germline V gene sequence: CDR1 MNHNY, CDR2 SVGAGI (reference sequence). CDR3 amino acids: CATLGGNSYEQYF. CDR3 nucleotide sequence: TGTGCCACCTTGGGGGGGAACTCCTACGAGCAGTACTTC.

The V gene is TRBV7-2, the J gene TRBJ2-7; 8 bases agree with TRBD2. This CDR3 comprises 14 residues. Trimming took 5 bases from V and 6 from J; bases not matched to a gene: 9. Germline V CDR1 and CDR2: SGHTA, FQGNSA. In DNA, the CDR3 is TGTGCCAGCAGCCCAGCGGTAGCGGGGCTCGAGCAGTACTTC. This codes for CASSPAVAGLEQYF. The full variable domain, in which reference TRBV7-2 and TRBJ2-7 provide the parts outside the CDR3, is GAGVSQSPSNKVTEKGKDVELRCDPISGHTALYWYRQSLGQGLEFLIYFQGNSAPDKSGLPSDRFSAERTGGSVSTLTIQRTQQEDSAVYLCASSPAVAGLEQYFGPGTRLTVT.

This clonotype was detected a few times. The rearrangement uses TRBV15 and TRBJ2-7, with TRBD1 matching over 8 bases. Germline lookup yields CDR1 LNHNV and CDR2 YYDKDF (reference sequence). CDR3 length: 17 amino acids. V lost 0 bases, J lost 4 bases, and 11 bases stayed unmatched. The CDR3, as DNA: TGTGCCACCAGCAGAGATTGGCCCCCAGGGGGCCGGTACGAGCAGTACTTC. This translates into CATSRDWPPGGRYEQYF.

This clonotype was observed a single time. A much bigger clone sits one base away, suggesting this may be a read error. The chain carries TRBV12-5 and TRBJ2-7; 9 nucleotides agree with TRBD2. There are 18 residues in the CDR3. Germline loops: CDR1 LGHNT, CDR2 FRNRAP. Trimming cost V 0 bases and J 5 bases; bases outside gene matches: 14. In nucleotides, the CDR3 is TGTGCTAGTGGTTTGGTACGGGGCGGGAGGGCCTTTTTCCACGAGCAGTACTTC. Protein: CASGLVRGGRAFFHEQYF.

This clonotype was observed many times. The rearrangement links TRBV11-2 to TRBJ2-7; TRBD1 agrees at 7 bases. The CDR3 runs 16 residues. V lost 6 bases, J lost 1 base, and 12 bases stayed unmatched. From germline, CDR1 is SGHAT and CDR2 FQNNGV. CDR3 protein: CASSRTRDSLSYEQYF. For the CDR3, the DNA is TGTGCCAGCAGTCGGACCCGGGACAGCCTTTCCTACGAGCAGTACTTC.

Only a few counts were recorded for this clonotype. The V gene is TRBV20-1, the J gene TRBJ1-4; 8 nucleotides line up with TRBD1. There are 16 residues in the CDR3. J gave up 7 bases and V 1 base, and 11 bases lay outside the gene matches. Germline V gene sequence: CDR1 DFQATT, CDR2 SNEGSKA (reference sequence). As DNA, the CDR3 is TGCAGTGCTAGAGGTTCCCTGACAGGGGTTGGTGAAAAACTGTTTTTT. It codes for CSARGSLTGVGEKLFF.

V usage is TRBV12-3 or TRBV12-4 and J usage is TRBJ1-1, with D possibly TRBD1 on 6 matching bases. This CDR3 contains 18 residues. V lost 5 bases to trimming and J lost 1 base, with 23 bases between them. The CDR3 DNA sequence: TGTGCCAGCAGTCTCATACCCCCGGTATACAGGGAGAACACTGAAGCTTTCTTT. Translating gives CASSLIPPVYRENTEAFF.

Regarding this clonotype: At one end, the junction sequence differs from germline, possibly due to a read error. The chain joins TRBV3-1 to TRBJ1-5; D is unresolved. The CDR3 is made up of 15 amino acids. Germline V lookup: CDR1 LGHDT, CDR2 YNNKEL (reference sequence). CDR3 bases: TGTGCCACCAGCCTAACACCCCAAACCAATCAGCCCCAGCATTTT. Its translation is CATSLTPQTNQPQHF.

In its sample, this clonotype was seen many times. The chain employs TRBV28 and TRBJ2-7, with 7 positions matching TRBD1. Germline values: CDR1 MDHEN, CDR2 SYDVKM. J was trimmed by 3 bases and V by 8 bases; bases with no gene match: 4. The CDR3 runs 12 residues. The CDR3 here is CASGGQNYEQYF. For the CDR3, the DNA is TGTGCCAGCGGGGGACAGAACTACGAGCAGTACTTC.

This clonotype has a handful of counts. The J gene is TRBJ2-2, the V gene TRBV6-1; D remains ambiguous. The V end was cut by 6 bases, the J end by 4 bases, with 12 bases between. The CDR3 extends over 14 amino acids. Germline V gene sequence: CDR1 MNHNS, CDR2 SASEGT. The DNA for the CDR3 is TGTGCCAGCAGGGGCCAGACGGGCACCGGGGAGCTGTTTTTT. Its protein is CASRGQTGTGELFF.

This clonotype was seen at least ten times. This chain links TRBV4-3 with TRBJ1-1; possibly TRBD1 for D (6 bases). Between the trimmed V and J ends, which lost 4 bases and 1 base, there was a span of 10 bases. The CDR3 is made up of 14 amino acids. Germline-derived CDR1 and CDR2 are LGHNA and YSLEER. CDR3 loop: CASSRTVKNTEAFF. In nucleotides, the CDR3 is TGCGCCAGCAGCCGGACAGTTAAGAACACTGAAGCTTTCTTT.

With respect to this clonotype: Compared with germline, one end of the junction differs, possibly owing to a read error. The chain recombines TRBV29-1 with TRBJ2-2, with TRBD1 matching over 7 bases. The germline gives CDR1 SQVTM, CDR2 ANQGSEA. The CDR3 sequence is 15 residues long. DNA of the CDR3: TGCAGCGTTGAAGACAGGGGGACGAACACCGGGGAGCTGCTTTTT. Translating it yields CSVEDRGTNTGELLF.

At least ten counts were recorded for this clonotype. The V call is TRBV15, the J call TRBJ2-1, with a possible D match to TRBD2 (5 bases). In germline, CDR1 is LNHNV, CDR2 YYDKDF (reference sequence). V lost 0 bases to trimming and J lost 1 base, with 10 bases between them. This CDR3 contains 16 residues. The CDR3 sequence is CATSRDQSGSYNEQFF. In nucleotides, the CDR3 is TGTGCCACCAGCAGAGATCAAAGCGGTTCCTACAATGAGCAGTTCTTC.

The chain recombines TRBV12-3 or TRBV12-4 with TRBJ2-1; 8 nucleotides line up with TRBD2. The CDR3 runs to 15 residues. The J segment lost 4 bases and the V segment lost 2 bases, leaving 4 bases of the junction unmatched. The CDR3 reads CASSLWRGVYNEQFF. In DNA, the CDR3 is TGTGCCAGCAGTTTATGGCGGGGGGTATACAATGAGCAGTTCTTC.

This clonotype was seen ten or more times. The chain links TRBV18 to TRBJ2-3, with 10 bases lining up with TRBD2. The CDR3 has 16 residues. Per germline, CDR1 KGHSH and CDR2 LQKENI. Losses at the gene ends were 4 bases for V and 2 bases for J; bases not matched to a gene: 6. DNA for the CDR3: TGTGCCAGCTCACTCCGGACTAGCGGAAACACAGATACGCAGTATTTT. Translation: CASSLRTSGNTDTQYF.